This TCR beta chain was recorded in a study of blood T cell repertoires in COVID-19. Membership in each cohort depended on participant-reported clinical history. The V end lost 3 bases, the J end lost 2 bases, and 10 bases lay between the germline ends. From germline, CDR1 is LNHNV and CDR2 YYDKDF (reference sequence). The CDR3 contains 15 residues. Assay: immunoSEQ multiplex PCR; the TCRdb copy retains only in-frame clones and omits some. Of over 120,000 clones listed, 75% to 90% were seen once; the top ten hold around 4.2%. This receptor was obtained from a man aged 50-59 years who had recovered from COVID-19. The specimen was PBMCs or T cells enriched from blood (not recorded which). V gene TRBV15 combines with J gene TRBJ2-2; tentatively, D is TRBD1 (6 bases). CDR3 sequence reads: CATSRGQDNTGELFF. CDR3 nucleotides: TGTGCCACCAGCAGGGGACAAGACAACACCGGGGAGCTGTTTTTT. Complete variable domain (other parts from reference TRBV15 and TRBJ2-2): DAMVIQNPRYQVTQFGKPVTLSCSQTLNHNVMYWYQQKSSQAPKLLFHYYDKDFNNEADTPDNFQSRRPNTSFCFLDIRSPGLGDTAMYLCATSRGQDNTGELFFGEGSRLTVL.